Listed here are 31 T cell receptor beta chains from one sample, sequenced in a study of cytomegalovirus exposure and HLA in healthy donors. Vbeta (60) and Jbeta (13) primers were used in the PCR. Only in-frame clones appear in the TCRdb table, and some are missing; sequencing was by immunoSEQ multiplex PCR. This sample has about 200,000 clones, with roughly three quarters found just once. The sample consisted of PBMCs. Source of these receptors: a woman between 45 and 65 years old in good health and CMV-seronegative.

The chain has TRBV9 and TRBJ2-1; 12 positions match TRBD2. V lost 4 bases to trimming and J lost 7 bases; unmatched junction nucleotides: 6. The germline V gene has CDR1 SGDLS and CDR2 YYNGEE. The length of the CDR3 is 15 residues. The CDR3 loop is CASSRRLAGVNEQFF. CDR3 DNA sequence: TGTGCCAGCAGCAGAAGACTAGCGGGAGTGAATGAGCAGTTCTTC.

This clone was observed a single time. The chain is built from TRBV5-1 and TRBJ2-6; D is unclear. The CDR3 runs to 15 residues. Germline CDR1 is SGHRS and CDR2 is YFSETQ. The V gene lost 1 base and the J gene lost 0 bases, with 5 bases spanning the gap. CDR3 sequence: CASSLFFSGANVLTF. CDR3 bases: TGCGCCAGCAGCTTGTTCTTCTCTGGGGCCAACGTCCTGACTTTC.

This clone was detected once. V is TRBV5-3 and J is TRBJ2-3; TRBD1 might be the D (5 bases). TRBV5-3 is flagged as an ORF with uncertain function. Trimming took 6 bases from V and 1 from J, leaving 15 bases between them. This CDR3 contains 15 residues. The CDR3 DNA is TGTGCCAGAATGGTCCAGGGTGGCCGCACAGATACGCAGTATTTT. Its translation: CARMVQGGRTDTQYF.

In its sample, this clone was seen a few times. V is TRBV5-6 and J is TRBJ2-7; 8 nucleotides line up with TRBD1. Trimming cost V 4 bases and J 4 bases; bases outside gene matches: 7. The CDR3 is 14 residues long. Germline lookup yields CDR1 SGHDT and CDR2 YYEEEE. The CDR3 region has the DNA TGTGCCAGCAGCCCGCGGACAGGGAGGTACGAGCAGTACTTC. This codes for CASSPRTGRYEQYF.

The gene calls are TRBV28 and TRBJ2-5, with 9 bases lining up with TRBD1. Germline V gives CDR1 MDHEN, CDR2 SYDVKM. The V and J ends lost 9 bases and 4 bases, in that order; junction bases with no gene match: 9. There are 14 residues in the CDR3. The CDR3 spells CASYRGPLGETQYF. The CDR3, as DNA: TGTGCCAGTTACAGGGGGCCCCTTGGAGAGACCCAGTACTTC.

V gene TRBV7-6 combines with J gene TRBJ2-3, with 8 bases aligning to TRBD2. CDR1 and CDR2 from the germline V gene are SGHVS and FNYEAQ. The CDR3 is 14 residues long. The trim removed 5 bases at V and 5 bases at J, leaving 6 bases unmatched. DNA for the CDR3: TGTGCCAGCAGCCCAGCGGGAGCAATAGATACGCAGTATTTT. It specifies CASSPAGAIDTQYF.

V gene TRBV5-1 combines with J gene TRBJ1-5; possibly TRBD1 for D (5 bases). Trimming left V 5 bases short and J 0 bases short, with 12 bases between. The germline CDR1 and CDR2 sequences are SGHRS and YFSETQ. This CDR3 contains 15 residues. CDR3 in DNA: TGCGCCAGCAGTCCCGACAGTTATAGCAATCAGCCCCAGCATTTT. This codes for CASSPDSYSNQPQHF.

The chain couples TRBV7-9 to TRBJ2-3; 7 bases match TRBD2. J gave up 0 bases and V 3 bases, and 3 bases lay outside the gene matches. Germline lookup yields CDR1 SEHNR and CDR2 FQNEAQ (reference sequence). This CDR3 contains 15 residues. CDR3 sequence: CASSFGRGSTDTQYF. CDR3 sequence (DNA): TGTGCCAGCAGCTTCGGGCGGGGGAGCACAGATACGCAGTATTTT.

This clone appeared once. The chain carries TRBV7-9 and TRBJ1-3; 10 positions agree with TRBD1. CDR3 length: 16 residues. Germline assignment: CDR1 SEHNR and CDR2 FQNEAQ (reference sequence). V shed 5 bases, J shed 4 bases, and the junction held 8 bases outside the gene matches. CDR3 nucleotide sequence: TGTGCCAGCAGCCATCCCGACAGGGGGCTCGGAAACACCATATATTTT. Amino acid sequence: CASSHPDRGLGNTIYF.

The table lists this clone with a count of one. V gene TRBV28 combines with J gene TRBJ1-2; no reliable D call. Germline V gives CDR1 MDHEN, CDR2 SYDVKM. V lost 5 bases to trimming and J lost 4 bases, with 11 bases between them. The CDR3 runs 13 residues. CDR3 protein: CASSPQILYGYTF. The CDR3 coding sequence is TGTGCCAGCAGTCCCCAGATCCTCTATGGCTACACCTTC.

The chain combines TRBV28 with TRBJ1-2; 8 bases fit TRBD1. This CDR3 comprises 16 residues. V lost 3 bases, J lost 0 bases, and 6 bases stayed unmatched. CDR1 is MDHEN and CDR2 is SYDVKM in the germline V gene. The CDR3 here is CASSFGGQEANYGYTF. The CDR3 DNA is TGTGCCAGCAGTTTCGGGGGACAGGAAGCTAACTATGGCTACACCTTC.

The chain links TRBV15 to TRBJ2-5; 11 bases are a match to TRBD2. CDR1 and CDR2 (germline): LNHNV, YYDKDF (reference sequence). Losses at the gene ends were 3 bases for V and 2 bases for J; bases not matched to a gene: 5. This CDR3 has 16 residues. The CDR3 sequence: CATSRGVAGGQETQYF. For the CDR3, the DNA is TGTGCCACCAGCAGGGGAGTAGCGGGAGGGCAAGAGACCCAGTACTTC.

The V and J genes are TRBV27 and TRBJ1-1; the D gene is possibly TRBD1 (6 bases). Germline-derived CDR1 and CDR2 are MNHEY and SMNVEV (reference sequence). V was trimmed by 5 bases and J by 2 bases, leaving 9 bases between them. The CDR3 covers 13 residues. CDR3 sequence (DNA): TGTGCCAGCAGTAGACAGGTCAACACTGAAGCTTTCTTT. It codes for CASSRQVNTEAFF.

The chain joins TRBV6-1 to TRBJ2-7; the match to TRBD1 covers 9 bases. Losses at the gene ends were 4 bases for V and 3 bases for J; bases not matched to a gene: 10. From germline, CDR1 is MNHNS and CDR2 SASEGT. This CDR3 contains 16 residues. In DNA, the CDR3 is TGTGCCAGCAGTGCACAGGGGGCGTCCCCCTACTACGAGCAGTACTTC. It encodes CASSAQGASPYYEQYF.

This chain's CDR3 is CASTRRENYGYTF. Written as DNA, the CDR3 is TGTGCCAGCACTCGTCGGGAGAACTATGGCTACACCTTC. The chain links TRBV6-6 to TRBJ1-2; D unresolved. CDR1 and CDR2 (germline): MNHNY, SVGAGI (reference sequence). Trimming took off 7 bases at V and 2 bases at J, with 11 bases between the two ends. CDR3 length equals 13 residues.

The CDR3 DNA reads TGTGCCAGCAGCTTAACGACTTACTCCTACGAGCAGTACTTC. Protein sequence: CASSLTTYSYEQYF. This rearrangement joins TRBV7-9 to TRBJ2-7; D ambiguous. CDR1 is SEHNR, CDR2 FQNEAQ, per germline (reference sequence). V lost 2 bases and J lost 0, with 8 bases in between. The CDR3 spans 14 residues.

The chain links TRBV28 to TRBJ1-5; 7 bases are a match to TRBD1. There are 13 residues in the CDR3. V was pared by 8 bases and J by 5 bases, with 6 bases of the junction left unmatched. CDR1 MDHEN and CDR2 SYDVKM come from the germline V gene. As DNA, the CDR3 is TGTGCCAGCGCGGACAGGATTTATCAGCCCCAGCATTTT. Its protein product is CASADRIYQPQHF. Looking up the rest from reference TRBV28 and TRBJ1-5 gives the full variable domain: DVKVTQSSRYLVKRTGEKVFLECVQDMDHENMFWYRQDPGLGLRLIYFSYDVKMKEKGDIPEGYSVSREKKERFSLILESASTNQTSMYLCASADRIYQPQHFGDGTRLSIL.

This clone has more than one count but fewer than ten. The rearrangement joins TRBV29-1 to TRBJ2-7; 9 bases are shared with TRBD1. The CDR3 sequence is 12 residues long. CDR1 and CDR2 from the germline V gene are SQVTM and ANQGSEA. V was clipped by 7 bases and J by 2 bases; unmatched bases: 3. Here the CDR3 DNA reads TGCAGCGCAGGGACAGGGACCTACGAGCAGTACTTC. As protein: CSAGTGTYEQYF.

The chain couples TRBV7-2 to TRBJ2-1; D remains ambiguous. CDR1 SGHTA and CDR2 FQGNSA come from the germline V gene. The CDR3 loop spans 12 amino acids. V was shortened by 4 bases and J by 9 bases, with 10 bases between the two germline ends. DNA of the CDR3: TGTGCCAGCAGCTCCCCCGACTTTGAGCAGTTCTTC. This encodes CASSSPDFEQFF.

This chain links TRBV5-1 with TRBJ1-1; the D is unclear. V lost 4 bases to trimming and J lost 5 bases, with 15 bases between them. The CDR3 contains 14 residues. Germline CDR1 is SGHRS and CDR2 is YFSETQ. The CDR3 nucleotides read TGCGCCAGCAGCCTGGGCCCGCGAGGGACTGAAGCTTTCTTT. It yields the protein CASSLGPRGTEAFF.

The chain uses TRBV28 and TRBJ1-2; unclear D gene. The germline V gene has CDR1 MDHEN and CDR2 SYDVKM. Trimming took 8 bases from V and 4 from J, leaving 11 bases between them. The CDR3 runs to 12 residues. As DNA, the CDR3 is TGTGCCAGCGCCGACTATGGCTATGGCTACACCTTC. Translated: CASADYGYGYTF.

V and J are TRBV6-6 and TRBJ2-1; TRBD1 is a possible D gene (5 bases). Germline CDR1 and CDR2: MNHNY and SVGAGI (reference sequence). The CDR3 is 16 amino acids. Trimming removed 9 bases at V and 6 bases at J, with 24 bases between. The CDR3 sequence: CASLSTVGNWRNEQFF. In DNA, the CDR3 is TGTGCCAGTCTGTCGACAGTAGGTAATTGGCGCAATGAGCAGTTCTTC.

The chain couples TRBV6-5 to TRBJ1-3, with 11 nucleotides matching TRBD1. V shed 2 bases and J 4 bases; nucleotides not matched to a gene: 4. The germline V gene encodes CDR1 MNHEY and CDR2 SVGAGI. CDR3 length: 16 amino acids. Here the CDR3 DNA reads TGTGCCAGCAGTTACAGGGACAGGGGGTCCGGAAACACCATATATTTT. Its protein is CASSYRDRGSGNTIYF.

The J gene is TRBJ2-5, the V gene TRBV4-2; 9 bases map to TRBD1. Looked up from germline, CDR1 is LGHNA and CDR2 is YNFKEQ. This CDR3 has 14 residues. Losses at the gene ends were 3 bases for V and 3 bases for J; bases not matched to a gene: 2. CDR3 nucleotide sequence: TGTGCCAGCAGCCAGGGGGACAGGGAAGAGACCCAGTACTTC. This translates into CASSQGDREETQYF.

The chain is built from TRBV27 and TRBJ2-5; D is possibly TRBD2 (5 bases). The germline V gene encodes CDR1 MNHEY and CDR2 SMNVEV (reference sequence). The germline V and J ends were trimmed by 6 bases and 4 bases, with 18 bases remaining between them. The CDR3 loop spans 15 amino acids. The CDR3 loop reads CASSPQRMRTETQYF. CDR3 sequence (DNA): TGTGCCAGCAGCCCCCAGCGGATGCGGACAGAGACCCAGTACTTC.

This clone was observed a single time. V is TRBV28 and J is TRBJ2-7, with 8 bases matching TRBD2. Per germline, CDR1 MDHEN and CDR2 SYDVKM. This CDR3 spans 14 amino acids. V trimming: 7 bases; J trimming: 6 bases; junction bases outside the gene matches: 11. The CDR3 here is CASTPGRARREQYF. The CDR3 DNA follows: TGTGCCAGCACCCCCGGGAGGGCAAGGCGCGAGCAGTACTTC.

This chain uses TRBV7-9 with TRBJ1-2; 8 positions agree with TRBD1. The germline V gene encodes CDR1 SEHNR and CDR2 FQNEAQ (reference sequence). J was trimmed by 9 bases and V by 5 bases; bases with no gene match: 23. The CDR3 contains 18 residues. The CDR3 nucleotides are TGTGCCAGCAGCACTTGGGTGGCAGGGGGCGGACCGTGGGGTCGCTACACCTTC. It codes for CASSTWVAGGGPWGRYTF.

V usage is TRBV2 and J usage is TRBJ2-1; the match to TRBD1 covers 7 bases. The CDR3 consists of 15 residues. Germline trimming cut 6 bases from V and 4 bases from J; bases unmatched to any gene: 9. Germline V lookup: CDR1 SNHLY, CDR2 FYNNEI. The CDR3: CASRKQGTGYNEQFF. The CDR3 coding sequence is TGTGCCAGCAGGAAACAGGGGACGGGTTACAATGAGCAGTTCTTC.

The chain uses TRBV2 and TRBJ2-3; 11 bases agree with TRBD2. Germline lookup yields CDR1 SNHLY and CDR2 FYNNEI. Trimming at V came to 5 bases and at J to 4 bases, leaving 5 bases not matched to a gene. The CDR3 length is 15 residues. In DNA, the CDR3 is TGTGCCAGCAGTCTCCTAGCGGGAGGCGCAGATACGCAGTATTTT. It is translated as CASSLLAGGADTQYF. The full variable domain, in which reference TRBV2 and TRBJ2-3 provide the parts outside the CDR3, is EPEVTQTPSHQVTQMGQEVILRCVPISNHLYFYWYRQILGQKVEFLVSFYNNEISEKSEIFDDQFSVERPDGSNFTLKIRSTKLEDSAMYFCASSLLAGGADTQYFGPGTRLTVL.

V and J are TRBV9 and TRBJ2-2; possibly TRBD1 for D (5 bases). The CDR3 contains 15 residues. Trimming stripped 0 bases from V and 6 bases from J, with 12 bases between. Germline values: CDR1 SGDLS, CDR2 YYNGEE. CDR3 loop: CASSVGGARAGELFF. Written as DNA, the CDR3 is TGTGCCAGCAGCGTAGGGGGTGCCAGGGCCGGGGAGCTGTTTTTT.

The chain has TRBV19 and TRBJ2-7; 8 bases line up with TRBD1. The CDR3 is 13 amino acids. Germline CDR1 reads LNHDA; CDR2 reads SQIVND (reference sequence). With 4 bases clipped from V and 3 bases from J, the junction kept 2 bases outside the gene matches. The CDR3 DNA follows: TGTGCCAGTAGTAACGGACAGGGCTACGAGCAGTACTTC. It specifies CASSNGQGYEQYF.